The 31 T cell receptor beta chains below come from one sample, sequenced in a study of T cells in women clearing cervical HPV infection. Assay: immunoSEQ multiplex PCR; the TCRdb copy retains only in-frame clones and omits some. The listing contains approximately 52,000 clones. The source material was blood buffy coat. The receptors originated from a woman between 18 and 69 years old with a cervical HPV16 infection that either progressed to CIN3+ or cleared (not recorded which).

Remarks on this clone: The read ends 3 residues early relative to the CDR3; the germline J gene fills the gap. The chain joins TRBV20-1 to TRBJ1-1, with D possibly TRBD1 on 6 matching bases. V lost 2 bases to trimming and J lost 1 base, with 14 bases between them. The germline CDR1 and CDR2 sequences are DFQATT and SNEGSKA (reference sequence). The CDR3 is 15 residues long. The CDR3 reads CSARMGGRGNTEAFF. The covered CDR3 bases are TGCAGTGCTAGAATGGGAGGCAGGGGGAACACTGAA.

Notes on this clone: The read gets to within 3 residues of the CDR3 end, and the germline J gene fills in the rest. The rearrangement joins TRBV7-7 to TRBJ1-5; D is possibly TRBD1 (5 bases). In germline, CDR1 is SSHAT, CDR2 FNYEAQ (reference sequence). The CDR3 has 18 amino acids. V was cut by 3 bases and J by 2 bases, with 20 bases left in between. The CDR3 loop is CASSFLLEGSRGNQPQHF. CDR3 DNA (partial): TGTGCCAGCAGCTTCTTACTTGAGGGGAGCCGTGGCAATCAGCCC.

As concerns this clone: From the germline J gene comes the end of the CDR3, since the read stops 3 residues before it. The chain carries TRBV6-1 and TRBJ1-1; 7 bases match TRBD1. Germline-derived CDR1 and CDR2 are MNHNS and SASEGT. J gave up 3 bases and V 4 bases, and 5 bases lay outside the gene matches. CDR3 size: 14 residues. The CDR3 loop reads CASSVKGADTEAFF. The part of the CDR3 DNA that was read is TGTGCCAGCAGTGTTAAGGGGGCGGACACTGAA.

Comment on this clone: The CDR3 end lies 3 residues beyond the end of the read and is filled in from the germline J gene. The gene calls are TRBV28 and TRBJ2-7; 8 bases fit TRBD2. Germline CDR1 MDHEN, CDR2 SYDVKM. V shed 6 bases and J 3 bases; nucleotides not matched to a gene: 4. The length of the CDR3 is 13 residues. The part of the CDR3 DNA that was read is TGTGCCAGCAGAGGGACTAGTCACTACGAG. Translated: CASRGTSHYE. The entire CDR3 sequence reads CASRGTSHYEQYF. The full variable domain, completed using reference TRBV28 and TRBJ2-7, is DVKVTQSSRYLVKRTGEKVFLECVQDMDHENMFWYRQDPGLGLRLIYFSYDVKMKEKGDIPEGYSVSREKKERFSLILESASTNQTSMYLCASRGTSHYEQYFGPGTRLTVT.

About this clone: Read data end 3 residues before the CDR3 end; the end is taken from the germline J gene. V gene TRBV2 combines with J gene TRBJ1-4; TRBD1 might be the D (5 bases). Germline assignment: CDR1 SNHLY and CDR2 FYNNEI. CDR3 length equals 14 residues. Trimming cost V 6 bases and J 7 bases, with 15 bases left between them. The CDR3 DNA, read in part, is TGTGCCAGCAGCGCTGTCGGGAGGGGTGAAAAA. This codes for CASSAVGRGEK. The full CDR3 sequence reads CASSAVGRGEKLFF.

Points on this clone: Read sequence stops 3 residues before the CDR3 end, and the germline J gene provides the missing end. J is TRBJ2-7 and V is TRBV6-1; a possible D gene is TRBD2 (6 bases). The CDR3 is made up of 15 amino acids. Per germline, CDR1 MNHNS and CDR2 SASEGT. V was cut by 4 bases and J by 2 bases, with 15 bases left in between. The CDR3 region is CASSVTGTSPYEQYF. The CDR3 bases that were read are TGTGCCAGCAGTGTTACCGGGACTTCTCCCTACGAG.

Points on this clone: With the read ending 3 residues before the CDR3 end, the germline J gene is used to fill in that end. The chain is built from TRBV19 and TRBJ2-3; D is unresolved. Germline V gives CDR1 LNHDA, CDR2 SQIVND (reference sequence). The CDR3 runs to 14 residues. V was trimmed by 5 bases and J by 0 bases, leaving 9 bases between them. The sequenced CDR3 bases are TGTGCCAGTAGTTTCCTCAGAAGCACAGATACG. Its protein product is CASSFLRSTDT. The CDR3, in full, reads CASSFLRSTDTQYF.

Concerning this clone itself: The sequenced fragment ends 3 residues before the CDR3 boundary, so the rest is inferred from the germline J gene. The chain joins TRBV7-2 to TRBJ1-1, with a possible D match to TRBD1 (5 bases). The germline V gene encodes CDR1 SGHTA and CDR2 FQGNSA. Trimming took off 2 bases at V and 7 bases at J, with 11 bases between the two ends. The CDR3 consists of 13 residues. CDR3 residues: CASSLPRGGEAFF. CDR3 DNA (partial): TGTGCCAGCAGCTTACCCCGGGGGGGTGAA.

Details on this clone: From the germline J gene comes the end of the CDR3, since the read stops 3 residues before it. Distinct nucleotide sequences in the sample also encode this CDR3. V usage is TRBV20-1 and J usage is TRBJ2-7; 14 positions agree with TRBD2. The CDR3 is made up of 13 amino acids. CDR1 and CDR2 from the germline V gene are DFQATT and SNEGSKA (reference sequence). V lost 6 bases and J lost 6; bases outside the gene matches: 4. The CDR3 DNA, read in part, is TGCAGTGCCAGACTAGCGGGAGGGTTCGAG. As protein: CSARLAGGFE. The complete CDR3 reads CSARLAGGFEQYF.

Details on this clone: The observed sequence ends 3 residues before the CDR3 terminus, with the missing tail filled in from the germline J gene. The rearrangement links TRBV7-2 to TRBJ1-2, with 7 bases aligning to TRBD1. The germline gives CDR1 SGHTA, CDR2 FQGNSA. There are 15 residues in the CDR3. V was clipped by 5 bases and J by 4 bases; unmatched bases: 10. The CDR3 reads CASSRQRDRPYGYTF. CDR3 bases read: TGTGCCAGCAGCAGACAGAGGGACAGACCCTATGGC.

Notes on this clone: The read ends 3 residues early relative to the CDR3; the germline J gene fills the gap. The chain has TRBV11-2 and TRBJ1-5; 10 positions agree with TRBD1. There are 13 residues in the CDR3. Germline CDR1 and CDR2: SGHAT and FQNNGV. J was trimmed by 7 bases and V by 5 bases; bases with no gene match: 2. This CDR3 reads CASSRDRGQPQHF. Incomplete CDR3 DNA: TGTGCCAGCAGCAGGGACAGGGGCCAGCCC.

With regard to this clone: The missing CDR3 end, 3 residues past where the read stops, is filled in from the germline J gene. The chain is built from TRBV7-2 and TRBJ2-3, with D perhaps TRBD2 (5 bases). V shed 0 bases and J shed 6 bases, with 10 bases lying between them. This CDR3 has 14 amino acids. The germline CDR1 and CDR2 sequences are SGHTA and FQGNSA. The CDR3 bases that were read are TGTGCCAGCAGCTTAGCCGGGGTGGTGGATACG. Translated: CASSLAGVVDT. The whole CDR3 is CASSLAGVVDTQYF.

Points on this clone: The read gets to within 3 residues of the CDR3 end, and the germline J gene fills in the rest. The J gene is TRBJ2-2, the V gene TRBV7-7, with 7 nucleotides matching TRBD1. V dropped 5 bases and J dropped 6; count of bases not matched to a gene: 3. Germline V gene sequence: CDR1 SSHAT, CDR2 FNYEAQ (reference sequence). This CDR3 region has 13 residues. The sequenced part of the CDR3 DNA is TGTGCCAGCAGCCCCGACAGGGCCGGGGAG. As protein: CASSPDRAGE. The whole CDR3 reads CASSPDRAGELFF.

For this clone: Read sequence stops 3 residues before the CDR3 end, and the germline J gene provides the missing end. The chain has TRBV7-8 and TRBJ1-6; 8 bases agree with TRBD1. From germline, CDR1 is SGHVS and CDR2 FQNEAQ. Trimming cost V 1 base and J 6 bases; bases outside gene matches: 2. CDR3 length: 15 amino acids. CDR3 sequence: CASSLGQGSNSPLHF. The sequenced CDR3 bases are TGTGCCAGCAGCTTAGGACAGGGGAGTAATTCACCC.

To note about this clone: The read falls 3 residues short of the CDR3 end, and the missing part is taken from the germline J gene. The chain carries TRBV28 and TRBJ1-2; D is unresolved. Trimming pared 6 bases from V and 0 bases from J, leaving 5 bases between. This CDR3 is 12 amino acids long. Germline values: CDR1 MDHEN, CDR2 SYDVKM. The CDR3 loop reads CASSPSNYGYTF. Partial CDR3 DNA: TGTGCCAGCAGCCCTTCTAACTATGGC.

On this clone itself: The observed sequence ends 3 residues before the CDR3 terminus, with the missing tail filled in from the germline J gene. This rearrangement joins TRBV5-6 to TRBJ2-5, with TRBD1 as a possible D gene (5 bases). CDR3 length equals 15 residues. Trimming cost V 1 base and J 4 bases, with 14 bases left between them. CDR1 and CDR2 from the germline V gene are SGHDT and YYEEEE. The CDR3 DNA, read in part, is TGTGCCAGCAGCTTGAGGCAGGGCCTCAGAGAGACC. Residues: CASSLRQGLRET. Given in full, the CDR3 is CASSLRQGLRETQYF.

As to this clone: At one end, the junction sequence differs from germline, possibly due to a read error. The CDR3 end lies 3 residues beyond the end of the read and is filled in from the germline J gene. The rearrangement uses TRBV4-2 and TRBJ1-1, with 7 positions matching TRBD1. CDR3 length: 14 amino acids. Germline V gene data show CDR1 as LGHNA and CDR2 as YNFKEQ. Incomplete CDR3 DNA: TGCGCCAGCAGCCAGGCGACAGGGAGTACTGAA. Encoded protein: CASSQATGSTE. In full, the CDR3 reads CASSQATGSTEAFF.

To note about this clone: Coverage ceases 3 residues before the CDR3 finishes, and the germline J gene fills in the end. The V gene is TRBV5-1, the J gene TRBJ1-6; TRBD1 aligns across 9 bases. The germline CDR1 and CDR2 sequences are SGHRS and YFSETQ. The J segment lost 7 bases and the V segment lost 3 bases, leaving 8 bases of the junction unmatched. The CDR3 has 16 residues. CDR3 DNA (partial): TGCGCCAGCAGCTGGGACAGGGACGGAGTAAATTCACCC. It codes for CASSWDRDGVNSP. In full, the CDR3 is CASSWDRDGVNSPLHF.

Worth noting for this clone: The missing CDR3 end, 3 residues past where the read stops, is filled in from the germline J gene. The chain links TRBV19 to TRBJ2-1; D possibly corresponds to TRBD2 (6 bases). The V and J ends lost 7 bases and 0 bases respectively, with 10 bases between them. The CDR3 extends over 14 amino acids. Looked up from germline, CDR1 is LNHDA and CDR2 is SQIVND (reference sequence). CDR3 sequence reads: CASNRGDSYNEQFF. The CDR3 bases that were read are TGTGCCAGTAATCGCGGGGACTCCTACAATGAG.

Details on this clone: Read sequence stops 3 residues before the CDR3 end, and the germline J gene provides the missing end. The chain carries TRBV5-1 and TRBJ2-3; D remains unclear. The CDR3 is made up of 15 amino acids. The germline gives CDR1 SGHRS, CDR2 YFSETQ. V was shortened by 0 bases and J by 2 bases, with 10 bases between the two germline ends. This CDR3 reads CASSLVGSPTDTQYF. The part of the CDR3 DNA that was read is TGCGCCAGCAGCTTGGTGGGCTCTCCCACAGATACG.

Here the CDR3 reads CSASLAGDYEQYF. The CDR3 bases that were read are TGCAGTGCTAGCCTCGCGGGAGACTACGAG. This chain joins TRBV20-1 and TRBJ2-7; TRBD2 matches 7 bases. The read is 3 residues too short to cover the CDR3 end, so that end is filled in from the germline J gene. Trimming removed 3 bases from V and 3 bases from J; junction bases left unmatched: 5. Germline V gene lookup returns CDR1 DFQATT and CDR2 SNEGSKA (reference sequence). The CDR3 is made up of 13 amino acids.

In regard to this clone: The read terminates 3 residues ahead of where the CDR3 ends, so the germline J gene completes it. The chain carries TRBV20-1 and TRBJ2-7; possible D gene TRBD1, 5 bases. The germline V gene has CDR1 DFQATT and CDR2 SNEGSKA (reference sequence). The V gene lost 4 bases and the J gene lost 3 bases, with 16 bases spanning the gap. This CDR3 is 14 amino acids long. This CDR3 reads CSATGSDTYYEQYF. The CDR3 bases that were read are TGCAGTGCTACCGGCTCGGACACCTACTACGAG.

Of note for this clone: The read halts 3 residues ahead of the CDR3 end, with the missing end drawn from the germline J gene. The chain uses TRBV28 and TRBJ2-4; 9 bases are shared with TRBD1. Unmatched junction bases numbered 11, after V lost 11 bases and J lost 9 bases. The germline CDR1 and CDR2 sequences are MDHEN and SYDVKM. The CDR3 length is 13 residues. Partial CDR3 DNA: TGTGCCTCCCGGGACAGGGTCCCCCCCATT. It codes for CASRDRVPPI. The full CDR3 is CASRDRVPPIQYF.

The CDR3 is CASSPPTGTDTQYF. CDR3 DNA, as far as it was read: TGTGCCAGCTCACCGCCGACAGGTACAGATACG. The rearrangement links TRBV18 to TRBJ2-3, with TRBD1 as a possible D gene (6 bases). The observed sequence ends 3 residues before the CDR3 terminus, with the missing tail filled in from the germline J gene. Trimming removed 3 bases from V and 3 bases from J, with 10 bases in between. The CDR3 is 14 residues long. Germline V gene lookup returns CDR1 KGHSH and CDR2 LQKENI. Full variable domain (rest looked up from reference TRBV18 and TRBJ2-3): NAGVMQNPRHLVRRRGQEARLRCSPMKGHSHVYWYRQLPEEGLKFMVYLQKENIIDESGMPKERFSAEFPKEGPSILRIQQVVRGDSAAYFCASSPPTGTDTQYFGPGTRLTVL.

Regarding this clone: The read finishes 3 residues shy of the CDR3 end, and the germline J gene is used to complete it. This chain connects TRBV7-8 to TRBJ2-1; the match to TRBD2 covers 9 bases. The CDR3 totals 18 residues. J gave up 6 bases and V 2 bases, and 14 bases lay outside the gene matches. Germline lookup yields CDR1 SGHVS and CDR2 FQNEAQ. CDR3 in amino acids: CASSLLFQRGVRSNEQFF. The CDR3 bases that were read are TGTGCCAGCAGCTTACTGTTCCAGCGGGGGGTACGGTCCAATGAG.

For this clone: Read sequence stops 3 residues before the CDR3 end, and the germline J gene provides the missing end. The rearrangement uses TRBV5-1 and TRBJ1-5; D uncertain. The CDR3 extends over 14 amino acids. The germline CDR1 and CDR2 sequences are SGHRS and YFSETQ. V was cut by 4 bases and J by 1 base, with 9 bases left in between. CDR3 region: CASSIDGSNQPQHF. CDR3 DNA (partial): TGCGCCAGCAGCATAGACGGGAGCAATCAGCCC.

Regarding this clone: Sequencing ends 3 residues short of the CDR3 end; the germline J gene provides the rest. The chain recombines TRBV30 with TRBJ1-1; TRBD1 matches at 7 bases. V lost 2 bases to trimming and J lost 0 bases; unmatched junction nucleotides: 6. The CDR3 contains 15 residues. Germline CDR1 reads GTSNPN; CDR2 reads SVGIG (reference sequence). Partial CDR3 DNA: TGTGCCTGGAGTCCCCCGGGACAGTTGAACACTGAA. This encodes CAWSPPGQLNTE. The entire CDR3 sequence reads CAWSPPGQLNTEAFF.

CDR3 sequence reads: CASSLAPSATYNEQFF. The sequenced part of the CDR3 DNA is TGTGCCAGCAGCTTAGCTCCTAGCGCGACCTACAATGAG. The chain uses TRBV7-8 and TRBJ2-1, with a tentative D call TRBD2 (6 bases). The CDR3 end lies 3 residues beyond the end of the read and is filled in from the germline J gene. CDR1 SGHVS and CDR2 FQNEAQ come from the germline V gene. The CDR3 contains 16 residues. The germline V and J ends were trimmed by 0 bases and 2 bases, with 11 bases remaining between them.

On this clone itself: The read is 3 residues too short to cover the CDR3 end, so that end is filled in from the germline J gene. The chain carries TRBV28 and TRBJ1-1, with a weak D call TRBD1 (5 bases). Deletions cut 3 bases from V and 2 bases from J, with 10 bases between. From germline, CDR1 is MDHEN and CDR2 SYDVKM. CDR3 length: 14 amino acids. The DNA read from the CDR3 is TGTGCCAGCAGTTTCGGGACTCCCAACACTGAA. This encodes CASSFGTPNTE. The whole CDR3 protein is CASSFGTPNTEAFF.

Details on this clone: The read ends 3 residues before the CDR3 terminus; that terminus is restored from the germline J gene. This chain links TRBV2 with TRBJ1-2; D is possibly TRBD1 (5 bases). This CDR3 has 14 amino acids. Trimming removed 11 bases from V and 4 bases from J, with 20 bases in between. The germline gives CDR1 SNHLY, CDR2 FYNNEI. The CDR3 protein is CAGSVRGATYGYTF. The covered CDR3 bases are TGTGCCGGATCGGTTCGAGGGGCGACCTATGGC. Full variable domain (rest looked up from reference TRBV2 and TRBJ1-2): EPEVTQTPSHQVTQMGQEVILRCVPISNHLYFYWYRQILGQKVEFLVSFYNNEISEKSEIFDDQFSVERPDGSNFTLKIRSTKLEDSAMYFCAGSVRGATYGYTFGSGTRLTVV.

Notes on this clone: The CDR3 goes on 3 residues after the read ends, and that part is filled in from the germline J gene. The chain is built from TRBV20-1 and TRBJ1-3, with 9 bases aligning to TRBD1. The CDR3 spans 21 residues. The germline CDR1 and CDR2 sequences are DFQATT and SNEGSKA (reference sequence). V gave up 2 bases and J gave up 1 base; unmatched junction bases: 21. The CDR3 is CSARPDPGQGYLLGSGNTIYF. CDR3 bases read: TGCAGTGCTAGACCCGACCCGGGACAGGGATATCTTCTTGGGTCTGGAAACACC.